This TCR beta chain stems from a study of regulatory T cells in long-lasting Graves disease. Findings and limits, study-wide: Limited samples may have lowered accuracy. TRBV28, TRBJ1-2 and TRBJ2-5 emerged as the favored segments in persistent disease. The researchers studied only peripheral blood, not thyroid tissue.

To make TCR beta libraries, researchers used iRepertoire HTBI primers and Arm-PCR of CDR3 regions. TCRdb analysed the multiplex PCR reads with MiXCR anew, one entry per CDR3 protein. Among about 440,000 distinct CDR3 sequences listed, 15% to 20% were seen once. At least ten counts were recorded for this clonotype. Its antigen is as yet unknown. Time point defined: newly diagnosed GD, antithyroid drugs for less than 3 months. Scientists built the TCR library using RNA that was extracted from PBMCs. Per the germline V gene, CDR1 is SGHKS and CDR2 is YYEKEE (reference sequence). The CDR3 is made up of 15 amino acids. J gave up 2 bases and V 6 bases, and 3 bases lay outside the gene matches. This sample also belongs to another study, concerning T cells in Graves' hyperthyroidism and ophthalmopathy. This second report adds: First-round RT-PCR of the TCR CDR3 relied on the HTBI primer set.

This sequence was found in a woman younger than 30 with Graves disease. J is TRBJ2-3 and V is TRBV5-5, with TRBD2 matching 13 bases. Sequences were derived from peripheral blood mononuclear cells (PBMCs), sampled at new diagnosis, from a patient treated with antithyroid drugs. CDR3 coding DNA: TGTGCCAGCAACGGACTAGCGGGGGCCACAGATACGCAGTATTTT. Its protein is CASNGLAGATDTQYF.